This T cell receptor beta chain derives from a study of CD8 T cells in Susac syndrome. The CDR3 has 14 amino acids. Germline loops: CDR1 SGHRS, CDR2 YFSETQ. Unmatched junction bases numbered 5, after V lost 4 bases and J lost 3 bases. Those who served as multiple sclerosis controls were treatment-naive patients with stable or active relapsing-remitting disease. Random hexamers were used to reverse transcribe 0.5 to 1 ug of RNA. Multiplex immunoSEQ PCR targeted 54 Vbeta and 13 Jbeta TCR beta segments. MiXCR was run by TCRdb on the immunoSEQ multiplex PCR reads, yielding one entry per CDR3 protein. The data contain roughly 200,000 distinct CDR3 sequences, around 95% of them singletons.

The V and J genes are TRBV5-1 and TRBJ1-2; TRBD1 agrees at 8 bases. The sequence was collected from a human donor with multiple sclerosis. The sequenced material came from CD4+ T cells from PBMCs. The CDR3 sequence: CASSTTGVDYGYTF. Written as DNA, the CDR3 is TGCGCCAGCAGCACGACAGGGGTAGACTATGGCTACACCTTC. Complete variable domain (other parts from reference TRBV5-1 and TRBJ1-2): KAGVTQTPRYLIKTRGQQVTLSCSPISGHRSVSWYQQTPGQGLQFLFEYFSETQRNKGNFPGRFSGRQFSNSRSEMNVSTLELGDSALYLCASSTTGVDYGYTFGSGTRLTVV.